What follows are 9 T cell receptor beta chains derived from one specimen sequenced in a study of cytomegalovirus exposure and HLA in healthy donors. The PCR had 60 Vbeta and 13 Jbeta primers. Produced via immunoSEQ multiplex PCR; TCRdb's table is partial and in-frame only. The repertoire consists of fewer than 90,000 clones, with 75% to 80% occurring once and the leading ten covering approximately 3.7%. Material: PBMCs. The origin of the receptors is a man aged 25 to 40 in good health and CMV-seronegative.

This clone turned up a few times. V usage is TRBV5-4 and J usage is TRBJ2-7, with TRBD1 matching over 8 bases. V was pared by 3 bases and J by 4 bases, with 12 bases of the junction left unmatched. From germline, CDR1 is SGHNT and CDR2 YYREEE (reference sequence). This CDR3 spans 16 amino acids. The CDR3 bases are TGTGCCAGCAGCTCGAGAGGTCAGGGGGCCGAGTACGAGCAGTACTTC. It translates to CASSSRGQGAEYEQYF.

The chain recombines TRBV5-1 with TRBJ1-5; maybe TRBD1 (6 bases). The length of the CDR3 is 13 residues. V lost 1 base and J 4 bases, leaving 6 bases between the germline ends. Germline V gives CDR1 SGHRS, CDR2 YFSETQ. The CDR3 spells CASSLQGNQPQHF. For the CDR3, the DNA is TGCGCCAGCAGCTTGCAGGGGAATCAGCCCCAGCATTTT.

The genes are TRBV6-4 and TRBJ2-7; TRBD1 is a possible D gene (6 bases). This CDR3 contains 14 residues. CDR1 is MRHNA and CDR2 is SNTAGT in the germline V gene. V was pared by 0 bases and J by 9 bases, with 15 bases between. The CDR3 is CASSDSKQPGVQYF. As DNA, the CDR3 is TGTGCCAGCAGTGACTCGAAACAGCCAGGGGTGCAGTACTTC.

CDR3 loop: CASSFKDRPDNYGYTF. In DNA, the CDR3 is TGTGCCAGCAGTTTTAAGGACAGACCTGATAACTATGGCTACACCTTC. The chain employs TRBV28 and TRBJ1-2; D may be TRBD1 (6 bases). V gave up 3 bases and J gave up 1 base, with 15 bases separating them. CDR3 length: 16 amino acids. Germline assignment: CDR1 MDHEN and CDR2 SYDVKM.

The chain joins TRBV28 to TRBJ1-5; D is perhaps TRBD1 (5 bases). V lost 7 bases and J 4 bases, leaving 17 bases between the germline ends. Germline loops: CDR1 MDHEN, CDR2 SYDVKM. This CDR3 region has 15 residues. The CDR3 region has the DNA TGTGCCAGCAAAGGTAACGAAAACAGGAATCAGCCCCAGCATTTT. Translating gives CASKGNENRNQPQHF.

This clone has just one count. The chain's CDR3 is CASSARYQTRGGNQPQHF. CDR3 sequence (DNA): TGTGCCAGCAGTGCCAGATACCAGACCCGGGGGGGCAATCAGCCCCAGCATTTT. The V gene is TRBV6-1, the J gene TRBJ1-5; a weak D match, TRBD1 (5 bases). Germline V gene sequence: CDR1 MNHNS, CDR2 SASEGT. The CDR3 sequence is 18 residues long. V lost 4 bases, J lost 2 bases, and 21 bases lay in between.

The J gene is TRBJ2-1, the V gene TRBV5-1; no definite D call. The ends were cut back, 0 bases at V and 6 bases at J, with 7 bases in the middle. The germline V gene has CDR1 SGHRS and CDR2 YFSETQ. The CDR3 length is 13 residues. CDR3 residues: CASSLGSVNEQFF. CDR3 DNA sequence: TGCGCCAGCAGCTTGGGGTCAGTCAATGAGCAGTTCTTC.

This rearrangement joins TRBV28 to TRBJ2-1; 13 bases fit TRBD2. The CDR3 runs to 16 residues. CDR1 is MDHEN and CDR2 is SYDVKM in the germline V gene. V gave up 5 bases and J gave up 9 bases; unmatched junction bases: 10. Here the CDR3 reads CASSIDTSGREGEQFF. The CDR3 DNA sequence: TGTGCCAGCAGTATCGATACTAGCGGGAGGGAGGGTGAGCAGTTCTTC. The full variable domain, in which reference TRBV28 and TRBJ2-1 provide the parts outside the CDR3, is DVKVTQSSRYLVKRTGEKVFLECVQDMDHENMFWYRQDPGLGLRLIYFSYDVKMKEKGDIPEGYSVSREKKERFSLILESASTNQTSMYLCASSIDTSGREGEQFFGPGTRLTVL.

The genes are TRBV25-1 and TRBJ2-1; no definite D call. The CDR3 runs 14 residues. V lost 2 bases to trimming and J lost 3 bases, with 8 bases between them. CDR1 is MGHDK, CDR2 SYGVNS, per germline. The CDR3 bases are TGTGCCAGCAGTGAAGCAGAGGACTACAATGAGCAGTTCTTC. The encoded protein is CASSEAEDYNEQFF.